This TCR beta chain was found in a study of T cells after yellow fever vaccination. Germline V gene lookup returns CDR1 DFQATT and CDR2 SNEGSKA (reference sequence). This CDR3 has 12 amino acids. Trimming pared 3 bases from V and 7 bases from J, leaving 9 bases between. MiXCR was run by TCRdb on the 5' RACE reads, yielding one entry per CDR3 protein. Here the sample spans around 310,000 distinct CDR3 sequences, around 3.9% being singletons. This chain connects TRBV20-1 to TRBJ2-2; D remains unclear. The sample in question was PBMCs, obtained 5 days after the yellow fever booster vaccination. This TCR derives from a man between 18 and 35 years old who received the YFV17D yellow fever vaccine. The CDR3, as DNA: TGCAGTGCTAGCTCGGCAAACGGGGAGCTGTTTTTT. It is translated as CSASSANGELFF.